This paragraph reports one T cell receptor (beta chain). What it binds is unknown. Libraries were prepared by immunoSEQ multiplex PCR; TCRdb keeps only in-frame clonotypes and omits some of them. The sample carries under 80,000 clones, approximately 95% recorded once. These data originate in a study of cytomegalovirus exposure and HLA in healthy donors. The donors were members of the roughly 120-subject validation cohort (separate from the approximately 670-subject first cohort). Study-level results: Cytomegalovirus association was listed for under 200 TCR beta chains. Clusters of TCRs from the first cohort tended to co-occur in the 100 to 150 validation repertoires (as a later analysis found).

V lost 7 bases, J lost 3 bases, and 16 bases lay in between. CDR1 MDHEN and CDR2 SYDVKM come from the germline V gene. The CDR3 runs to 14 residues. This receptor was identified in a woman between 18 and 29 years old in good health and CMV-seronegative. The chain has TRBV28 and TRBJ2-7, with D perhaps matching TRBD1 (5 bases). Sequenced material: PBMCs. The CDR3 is CASKTVLTGYEQYF. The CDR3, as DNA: TGTGCCAGCAAGACCGTCCTCACAGGCTACGAGCAGTACTTC.